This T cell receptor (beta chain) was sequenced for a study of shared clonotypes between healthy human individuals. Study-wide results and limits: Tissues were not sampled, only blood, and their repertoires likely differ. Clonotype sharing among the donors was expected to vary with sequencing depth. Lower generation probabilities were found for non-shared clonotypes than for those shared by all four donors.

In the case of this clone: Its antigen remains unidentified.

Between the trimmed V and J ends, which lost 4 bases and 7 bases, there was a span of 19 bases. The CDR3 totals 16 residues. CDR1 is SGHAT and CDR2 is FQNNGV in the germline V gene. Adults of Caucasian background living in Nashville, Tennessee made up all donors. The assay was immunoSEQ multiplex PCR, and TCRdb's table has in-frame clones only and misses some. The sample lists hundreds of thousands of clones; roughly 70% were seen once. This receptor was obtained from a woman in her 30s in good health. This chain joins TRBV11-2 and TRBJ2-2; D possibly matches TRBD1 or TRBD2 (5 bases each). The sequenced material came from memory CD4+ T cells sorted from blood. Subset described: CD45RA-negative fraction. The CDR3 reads CASSSRSEGWIGELFF. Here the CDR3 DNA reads TGTGCCAGCAGCTCCCGGAGCGAGGGGTGGATCGGGGAGCTGTTTTTT.